This T cell receptor beta chain was sequenced during a study of blood T cell repertoires in COVID-19. In the study overall: The United States, Italy and Spain provided the acute and convalescent COVID-19 samples. Nucleic acid was either cDNA or gDNA, and it came from T cells, B-cell-depleted T cells, or PBMCs.

The CDR3 has 13 residues. The V segment lost 6 bases and the J segment 2 bases; nucleotides outside the gene matches: 7. Per germline, CDR1 GTSNPN and CDR2 SVGIG (reference sequence). Original handling: From reference gene primer amplification, estimates of nucleated cell counts were derived. Sequencing used immunoSEQ multiplex PCR; TCRdb keeps in-frame clones, though not all of them. The D gene and trimming were derived from the DNA, and the V and J assignments and clone size from that table. The sample lists about 100,000 clones, around four fifths occurring once. The sequencing sample was made of peripheral blood. The chain carries TRBV30 and TRBJ2-7; 7 nucleotides line up with TRBD1. The clonotype originates from a man aged 55 to 69 with acute or convalescent COVID-19. CDR3 sequence (DNA): TGTGCCTGTGGAGGTCAGGGGGCCTACGAGCAGTACTTC. It translates to CACGGQGAYEQYF.